This T cell receptor (beta chain) was identified in a study of shared T cell receptors in the human thymus. Germline assignment: CDR1 WSHSY and CDR2 SAAADI. The V end lost 4 bases, the J end lost 7 bases, and 19 bases lay between the germline ends. The CDR3 totals 15 residues. Clones were read by immunoSEQ multiplex PCR, and TCRdb kept only the in-frame ones, dropping some. The sample has over 450,000 clones, around three quarters seen once; the top ten hold more than 0.01%. These data were likewise used in another study, on human thymus T cells. That report adds: Immunologically healthy infants in Finland undergoing congenital heart defect surgery were the donors. The study used thymus tissue resected during corrective heart surgery. Thymic and blood repertoires appeared to show biased V and J gene usage. Related research found strongly overlapping thymic repertoires in unrelated individuals.

This clonotype was obtained from a boy under two years old with a congenital heart defect. Sequencing was carried out using thymocytes. V is TRBV10-2 and J is TRBJ1-2; no clear D. The CDR3 DNA follows: TGCGCCAGCAGTGTCGGATTAGATTTCCCAGGTGGCTACACCTTC. Protein: CASSVGLDFPGGYTF.